This passage covers 29 T cell receptor beta chains from one sample sequenced in a study of response to subunit inactivated influenza vaccine. MiXCR was run by TCRdb on the RT-PCR reads, yielding one entry per CDR3 protein. Of about 190,000 distinct CDR3 sequences listed, under 15% are singletons. The sequences come from CD8+ T cells sorted from PBMCs, collected more than 4 days after vaccination. The receptors here all came from a man aged 45-60 years who received an inactivated influenza vaccine.

The chain employs TRBV10-3 and TRBJ2-7, with 9 bases matching TRBD2. Germline lookup yields CDR1 ENHRY and CDR2 SYGVKD. Trimming at V came to 4 bases and at J to 3 bases, leaving 10 bases not matched to a gene. The CDR3 is made up of 16 amino acids. CDR3 DNA: TGTGCCATCAGTGCGATACTAGCGGGCGGCCTCTACGAGCAGTACTTC. It yields the protein CAISAILAGGLYEQYF.

This clonotype was counted ten times or more. The chain has TRBV28 and TRBJ1-1; D gene unclear. Germline CDR1 and CDR2: MDHEN and SYDVKM. The CDR3 loop spans 15 amino acids. V was clipped by 3 bases and J by 4 bases, with 15 bases between them. The CDR3 loop reads CASSFLADSFTEAFF. Written as DNA, the CDR3 is TGTGCCAGCAGTTTTTTAGCCGACTCGTTCACTGAAGCTTTCTTT.

The chain couples TRBV2 to TRBJ2-1, with TRBD1 identical over 9 bases. From germline, CDR1 is SNHLY and CDR2 FYNNEI. CDR3 size: 15 residues. V lost 4 bases and J lost 6; bases outside the gene matches: 7. For the CDR3, the DNA is TGTGCCAGCAGTGGAGGACAGGGGAGATTCAATGAGCAGTTCTTC. Its protein product is CASSGGQGRFNEQFF.

The chain couples TRBV29-1 to TRBJ2-7, with D perhaps assigned TRBD1 or TRBD2 (6 bases each). CDR1 and CDR2 (germline): SQVTM, ANQGSEA. The ends were cut back, 6 bases at V and 0 bases at J, with 15 bases in the middle. This CDR3 has 14 residues. The CDR3 here is CSVAGQMSSYEQYF. In DNA form, the CDR3 reads TGCAGCGTGGCGGGACAAATGAGCTCCTACGAGCAGTACTTC.

This clonotype occurred many times. The rearrangement uses TRBV12-3 or TRBV12-4 and TRBJ2-5, with TRBD2 matching 8 bases. This CDR3 contains 17 residues. V trimming: 5 bases; J trimming: 4 bases; junction bases outside the gene matches: 15. The CDR3 reads CASSASSETAGGETQYF. The CDR3 DNA sequence: TGTGCCAGCAGTGCCTCTAGTGAGACCGCGGGGGGAGAGACCCAGTACTTC.

Concerning this clonotype: The junction does not match germline at one end; this may be a read error. The V and J genes are TRBV29-1 and TRBJ2-2, with D unresolved. The V gene's germline CDR1 is SQVTM and CDR2 ANQGSEA. This CDR3 has 13 amino acids. The CDR3 reads CCVTGKIAGELFF. The DNA for the CDR3 is TGCTGCGTTACTGGAAAGATCGCCGGGGAGCTGTTTTTT.

This clonotype has more than one count but fewer than ten. J is TRBJ2-1 and V is TRBV29-1; TRBD2 agrees at 13 bases. CDR3 length equals 13 residues. Germline values: CDR1 SQVTM, CDR2 ANQGSEA. V trimming: 6 bases; J trimming: 10 bases; junction bases outside the gene matches: 6. In DNA form, the CDR3 reads TGCAGCGTCCTGGGACTAGCGGGAACCGAGCAGTTCTTC. Translating gives CSVLGLAGTEQFF.

This clonotype was recorded a few times. The J gene is TRBJ2-5, the V gene TRBV28; D is uncertain. The CDR3 covers 13 residues. The ends were cut back, 6 bases at V and 6 bases at J, with 14 bases in the middle. Looked up from germline, CDR1 is MDHEN and CDR2 is SYDVKM. CDR3 bases: TGTGCCAGCAGCCCCCCGACTTGGAAGACCCAGTACTTC. It codes for CASSPPTWKTQYF.

This clonotype was detected many times. The chain employs TRBV20-1 and TRBJ2-2; no clear D gene. Germline V gene sequence: CDR1 DFQATT, CDR2 SNEGSKA (reference sequence). V lost 3 bases and J 1 base, leaving 15 bases between the germline ends. The CDR3 consists of 16 residues. CDR3 sequence reads: CSARGWTELNTGELFF. The CDR3 coding sequence is TGCAGTGCTAGGGGCTGGACGGAGCTGAACACCGGGGAGCTGTTTTTT.

The V call is TRBV30, the J call TRBJ1-1, with D maybe TRBD1 (5 bases). With 3 bases removed from V and 0 bases from J, the gap between germline ends came to 5 bases. Germline lookup yields CDR1 GTSNPN and CDR2 SVGIG (reference sequence). The CDR3 extends over 12 amino acids. The CDR3 protein is CAWRGLNTEAFF. The CDR3 nucleotides are TGTGCCTGGAGGGGACTGAACACTGAAGCTTTCTTT.

CDR3 sequence reads: CTICLASLAGGPTYEQYF. The CDR3, as DNA: TGTACCATCTGTTTAGCCTCGTTAGCGGGAGGACCTACCTACGAGCAGTACTTC. The J gene is TRBJ2-7, the V gene TRBV2; the match to TRBD2 covers 10 bases. From germline, CDR1 is SNHLY and CDR2 FYNNEI. The CDR3 is 18 amino acids.

The chain couples TRBV27 to TRBJ2-7, with TRBD2 matching over 9 bases. This CDR3 comprises 15 residues. J gave up 6 bases and V 0 bases, and 6 bases lay outside the gene matches. Germline V lookup: CDR1 MNHEY, CDR2 SMNVEV (reference sequence). The CDR3 loop reads CASSLSVAGASEQYF. In nucleotides, the CDR3 is TGTGCCAGCAGTTTATCGGTAGCGGGAGCCTCCGAGCAGTACTTC.

The V call is TRBV12-3 or TRBV12-4, the J call TRBJ2-7, with TRBD2 identical over 9 bases. Trimming cost V 3 bases and J 0 bases; bases outside gene matches: 3. The CDR3 sequence is 15 residues long. The CDR3 sequence: CASSFGGGASYEQYF. CDR3 coding DNA: TGTGCCAGCAGTTTTGGCGGGGGGGCCTCCTACGAGCAGTACTTC.

V gene TRBV24-1 combines with J gene TRBJ2-3; maybe TRBD1 (6 bases). Trimming took off 1 base at V and 0 bases at J, with 10 bases between the two ends. The germline CDR1 and CDR2 sequences are KGHDR and SFDVKD. The CDR3 has 16 amino acids. The CDR3, as DNA: TGTGCCACCAGTGATTTAACAGGGTACAGCACAGATACGCAGTATTTT. It is translated as CATSDLTGYSTDTQYF.

This chain joins TRBV7-9 and TRBJ2-5; D assignment may be TRBD1 or TRBD2 (5 bases each). The CDR3 is 14 residues long. V was trimmed by 1 base and J by 5 bases, leaving 11 bases between them. Germline-derived CDR1 and CDR2 are SEHNR and FQNEAQ (reference sequence). CDR3 in amino acids: CASSLDAGTETQYF. The CDR3 DNA follows: TGTGCCAGCAGCTTAGACGCAGGGACGGAGACCCAGTACTTC.

Comments on this clonotype: Germline is not matched at one junction end, which may reflect a read error. This sequence joins TRBV28 and TRBJ1-1; TRBD1 agrees at 7 bases. CDR3 length: 16 residues. Per germline, CDR1 MDHEN and CDR2 SYDVKM. The CDR3 DNA is TGTACCAGCAGCTCTGGGGGGACAGACATGAACACTGAAGCTTTCTTT. Encoded protein: CTSSSGGTDMNTEAFF.

This clonotype was seen a handful of times. The chain employs TRBV29-1 and TRBJ2-2; possibly TRBD2 for D (6 bases). V lost 4 bases and J 5 bases, leaving 14 bases between the germline ends. Germline-derived CDR1 and CDR2 are SQVTM and ANQGSEA. CDR3 size: 14 residues. The CDR3 spells CSVVLADRTGELFF. In nucleotides, the CDR3 is TGCAGCGTTGTTTTAGCGGACCGAACCGGGGAGCTGTTTTTT.

This clonotype was picked up a small number of times. The V gene is TRBV6-6, the J gene TRBJ2-3; 7 positions match TRBD2. The CDR3 has 13 residues. J was trimmed by 5 bases and V by 8 bases; bases with no gene match: 7. The V gene's germline CDR1 is MNHNY and CDR2 SVGAGI (reference sequence). This CDR3 reads CASYSGGLDTQYF. The CDR3 DNA reads as TGTGCCAGCTATTCGGGAGGCCTAGATACGCAGTATTTT.

This clonotype was seen a few times. The chain links TRBV27 to TRBJ2-5; D is perhaps TRBD2 (6 bases). Germline values: CDR1 MNHEY, CDR2 SMNVEV (reference sequence). The CDR3 covers 14 residues. Trimming removed 2 bases from V and 0 bases from J, with 7 bases in between. CDR3: CASSLRGYQETQYF. CDR3 in DNA: TGTGCCAGCAGTTTACGGGGGTACCAAGAGACCCAGTACTTC.

The rearrangement uses TRBV6-2 or TRBV6-3 and TRBJ2-4; TRBD1 might be the D (6 bases). Trimming shortened V by 2 bases and J by 6 bases, and 8 bases separated the two germline ends. CDR1 MNHEY and CDR2 SVGEGT come from the germline V gene. The CDR3 covers 13 residues. This CDR3 is CASSYGGGNIQYF. CDR3 nucleotide sequence: TGTGCCAGCAGTTACGGGGGCGGAAACATTCAGTACTTC.

This clonotype occurred a few times. This rearrangement joins TRBV10-3 to TRBJ2-7; D gene uncertain. V was pared by 0 bases and J by 6 bases, with 18 bases between. CDR3 length equals 16 residues. In germline, CDR1 is ENHRY, CDR2 SYGVKD. In nucleotides, the CDR3 is TGTGCCATCAGTGAGTCTGGCGGAACGAACCCCCTCGAGCAGTACTTC. It specifies CAISESGGTNPLEQYF.

The genes are TRBV7-9 and TRBJ2-1, with TRBD1 matching over 10 bases. V lost 5 bases to trimming and J lost 8 bases; unmatched junction nucleotides: 9. CDR1 is SEHNR, CDR2 FQNEAQ, per germline (reference sequence). The CDR3 length is 15 residues. The CDR3 reads CASSLRQGAVDEQFF. CDR3 DNA sequence: TGTGCCAGCAGCCTTCGACAGGGGGCAGTTGATGAGCAGTTCTTC.

This clonotype came up a few times. V usage is TRBV21-1 and J usage is TRBJ2-7; the tabulated D call, TRBD1, remains unverified against the DNA. TRBV21-1 corresponds to a pseudogene. This CDR3 region has 13 residues. The CDR3: CASSKGQPYEQYF. Here the CDR3 DNA reads TGTGCCAGCAGCAAGGGACAGCCCTACGAGCAGTACTTC.

J is TRBJ2-7 and V is TRBV9, with 9 bases fitting TRBD2. V gave up 0 bases and J gave up 6 bases; unmatched junction bases: 13. Germline-derived CDR1 and CDR2 are SGDLS and YYNGEE. The CDR3 consists of 17 residues. CDR3 loop: CASSVGGGRANEGEQYF. CDR3 nucleotides: TGTGCCAGCAGCGTAGGCGGCGGGAGGGCAAATGAGGGCGAGCAGTACTTC. The whole variable domain, filled in from reference TRBV9 and TRBJ2-7, reads DSGVTQTPKHLITATGQRVTLRCSPRSGDLSVYWYQQSLDQGLQFLIQYYNGEERAKGNILERFSAQQFPDLHSELNLSSLELGDSALYFCASSVGGGRANEGEQYFGPGTRLTVT.

The chain has TRBV20-1 and TRBJ1-1; no clear D gene. Trimming cost V 5 bases and J 6 bases, with 10 bases left between them. The CDR3 covers 11 residues. Germline values: CDR1 DFQATT, CDR2 SNEGSKA (reference sequence). CDR3 nucleotide sequence: TGCAGTGCTCCGAGGCCGTCTGAAGCTTTCTTT. This sequence encodes CSAPRPSEAFF.

There are many counts of this clonotype. The chain couples TRBV29-1 to TRBJ2-1; a possible D gene is TRBD2 (6 bases). V was shortened by 6 bases and J by 1 base, with 19 bases between the two germline ends. This CDR3 has 16 residues. The germline V gene has CDR1 SQVTM and CDR2 ANQGSEA. CDR3 sequence (DNA): TGCAGCGTAGATGGGTCGACGGCGGGATCCTACAATGAGCAGTTCTTC. Its translation is CSVDGSTAGSYNEQFF.

Here the CDR3 reads CASSLAVGAGYGYTF. For the CDR3, the DNA is TGTGCCAGCAGTTTAGCTGTAGGGGCGGGCTATGGCTACACCTTC. The chain recombines TRBV12-3 or TRBV12-4 with TRBJ1-2; D is possibly TRBD1 (5 bases). Between the trimmed V and J ends, which lost 0 bases and 4 bases, there was a span of 12 bases. The CDR3 has 15 residues.

The rearrangement links TRBV29-1 to TRBJ2-7; TRBD1 matches 8 bases. The CDR3 is 13 residues long. V dropped 3 bases and J dropped 3; count of bases not matched to a gene: 4. CDR1 and CDR2 (germline): SQVTM, ANQGSEA. This CDR3 reads CSVEDRESYEQYF. CDR3 DNA: TGCAGCGTTGAGGACAGGGAAAGCTACGAGCAGTACTTC.

This chain uses TRBV7-9 with TRBJ1-2; D is undetermined. Between the trimmed V and J ends, which lost 4 bases and 0 bases, there was a span of 18 bases. Germline CDR1 reads SEHNR; CDR2 reads FQNEAQ (reference sequence). The CDR3 extends over 17 amino acids. The CDR3 spells CASSYTPAGTTNYGYTF. The CDR3 DNA reads as TGTGCCAGCAGCTACACCCCCGCCGGAACCACTAACTATGGCTACACCTTC.